A single sample gave rise to the 32 T cell receptor beta chains below, sequenced in a study of HIV-infected patients and healthy controls. TCRdb independently ran MiXCR on the 5' RACE reads; one entry per CDR3 protein. Counted here are over 55,000 distinct CDR3 sequences, around 16% occurring once; the ten biggest clones make up approximately 5.2%. Material for sequencing was CD4+ T cells from blood. The receptors come from a human donor in good health.

The V call is TRBV12-3 or TRBV12-4, the J call TRBJ1-2, with 12 positions matching TRBD1. CDR3 length: 16 residues. V was clipped by 6 bases and J by 8 bases; unmatched bases: 13. The CDR3 DNA follows: TGTGCCAGCAGGGGTCCCGGGACAGGGGGCGAGAGGGGCTACACCTTC. As protein: CASRGPGTGGERGYTF.

This clonotype is labeled medium-sized (0.01 to 0.1%). The gene calls are TRBV18 and TRBJ2-3; possibly TRBD2 for D (5 bases). V lost 6 bases and J lost 6, with 10 bases in between. Germline CDR1 reads KGHSH; CDR2 reads LQKENI. The CDR3 has 12 residues. In DNA form, the CDR3 reads TGTGCCAGCTCGCTAGCTTTGGATACGCAGTATTTT. Translating it yields CASSLALDTQYF.

This clonotype was counted many times. The junction departs from germline at one end; a sequencing error may be responsible. The V and J genes are TRBV3-1 and TRBJ2-7, with 10 bases identical to TRBD1. Germline V CDR1 and CDR2: LGHDT, YNNKEL (reference sequence). This CDR3 spans 15 amino acids. Here the CDR3 reads CASSEEGQGSYEQYF. For the CDR3, the DNA is TGTGCCAGCAGCGAAGAGGGACAGGGGTCCTACGAGCAGTACTTC.

This clonotype was observed at least ten times. This sequence joins TRBV29-1 and TRBJ2-1; unclear D gene. The germline V gene encodes CDR1 SQVTM and CDR2 ANQGSEA. V was cut by 0 bases and J by 3 bases, with 12 bases left in between. The CDR3 sequence is 15 residues long. CDR3: CSVEDRSRNYNEQFF. CDR3 DNA sequence: TGCAGCGTTGAAGATCGCTCCAGAAACTACAATGAGCAGTTCTTC.

This clonotype was observed at least ten times. The V gene is TRBV20-1, the J gene TRBJ2-3; TRBD1 might be the D (5 bases). Per the germline V gene, CDR1 is DFQATT and CDR2 is SNEGSKA (reference sequence). With 6 bases removed from V and 2 bases from J, the gap between germline ends came to 12 bases. The CDR3 is 13 residues long. CDR3 protein: CSAGVLNTDTQYF. The CDR3 region has the DNA TGCAGTGCAGGGGTCCTGAACACAGATACGCAGTATTTT.

The gene calls are TRBV2 and TRBJ1-4; TRBD1 matches at 9 bases. CDR1 is SNHLY and CDR2 is FYNNEI in the germline V gene. The J segment lost 8 bases and the V segment lost 0 bases, leaving 7 bases of the junction unmatched. The CDR3 has 16 amino acids. For the CDR3, the DNA is TGTGCCAGCAGTGAAGCGCTTCAAGGGACAGGGGAAAAACTGTTTTTT. Its translation: CASSEALQGTGEKLFF.

This clonotype was detected a few times. This sequence joins TRBV19 and TRBJ1-5, with D hard to call. Germline V gives CDR1 LNHDA, CDR2 SQIVND (reference sequence). The CDR3 length is 14 residues. The V end lost 3 bases, the J end lost 2 bases, and 8 bases lay between the germline ends. The CDR3 spells CASSISQGNQPQHF. CDR3 DNA sequence: TGTGCCAGTAGTATTAGTCAGGGCAATCAGCCCCAGCATTTT.

This clonotype showed up just a few times. This sequence joins TRBV6-2 or TRBV6-3 and TRBJ2-6, with D perhaps given as TRBD1 or TRBD2 (5 bases each). Germline CDR1 reads MNHEY; CDR2 reads SVGEGT. V gave up 2 bases and J gave up 1 base, with 15 bases separating them. The CDR3 spans 18 residues. The CDR3 sequence: CASSYLGRGKSGANVLTF. The CDR3 nucleotides are TGTGCCAGCAGTTACCTGGGACGTGGGAAGTCTGGGGCCAACGTCCTGACTTTC.

This chain uses TRBV19 with TRBJ1-5; no firm D call. The ends were cut back, 7 bases at V and 3 bases at J, with 13 bases in the middle. The CDR3 sequence is 14 residues long. The V gene's germline CDR1 is LNHDA and CDR2 SQIVND (reference sequence). In DNA, the CDR3 is TGTGCCAGTACCTTGCAGGTTGCCAATCAGCCCCAGCATTTT. This sequence encodes CASTLQVANQPQHF.

The CDR3 DNA follows: TGTGCCAGCAGCTTAGCCGTAACGGAGGAAAAACTGTTTTTT. Its protein is CASSLAVTEEKLFF. This chain uses TRBV7-2 with TRBJ1-4; D is unclear. Germline-derived CDR1 and CDR2 are SGHTA and FQGNSA. The CDR3 contains 14 residues. Trimming shortened V by 0 bases and J by 8 bases, and 10 bases separated the two germline ends.

This clonotype was detected ten times or more. The chain recombines TRBV28 with TRBJ1-1; D gene ambiguous. The V gene lost 6 bases and the J gene lost 5 bases, with 13 bases spanning the gap. The length of the CDR3 is 13 residues. In germline, CDR1 is MDHEN, CDR2 SYDVKM. The CDR3 reads CASRAEYRTEAFF. In DNA, the CDR3 is TGTGCCAGCAGGGCAGAATATCGGACTGAAGCTTTCTTT.

In its sample, this clonotype was seen many times. V is TRBV6-5 and J is TRBJ1-1; D ambiguous. The CDR3 has 15 residues. V dropped 0 bases and J dropped 0 bases, with 8 bases sitting between them. The germline CDR1 and CDR2 sequences are MNHEY and SVGAGI. CDR3 protein: CASSYSYNLNTEAFF. The CDR3 DNA follows: TGTGCCAGCAGTTACTCCTACAATCTGAACACTGAAGCTTTCTTT.

The chain joins TRBV3-2 to TRBJ1-5. TRBV3-2 is classified as a pseudogene. The CDR3 sequence is 13 residues long. The CDR3 DNA is TGTGCCAGCAGCCAATTTGTGGGCCAGCCCCAGCATTTT. Its translation: CASSQFVGQPQHF.

The chain employs TRBV10-3 and TRBJ2-1, with D perhaps matching TRBD2 (5 bases). From germline, CDR1 is ENHRY and CDR2 SYGVKD. The CDR3 runs to 15 residues. Deletions cut 0 bases from V and 4 bases from J, with 10 bases between. This CDR3 is CAISESSRGYNEQFF. The CDR3 region has the DNA TGTGCCATCAGTGAGTCTAGCCGGGGATACAATGAGCAGTTCTTC.

This clonotype was seen just once. The chain recombines TRBV20-1 with TRBJ1-1; perhaps TRBD1 as D (6 bases). The germline CDR1 and CDR2 sequences are DFQATT and SNEGSKA (reference sequence). There are 15 residues in the CDR3. The DNA for the CDR3 is TGCAGGGCGAAAGGGGGGCGAGCAAGGAACACTGAAGCTTTCTTT. Protein sequence: CRAKGGRARNTEAFF.

This clonotype was seen only a few times. The J gene is TRBJ1-2, the V gene TRBV12-3 or TRBV12-4; D remains unclear. The CDR3 has 11 amino acids. Trimming removed 6 bases at V and 0 bases at J, with 2 bases between. CDR3 nucleotide sequence: TGTGCCAGCAGATCTAACTATGGCTACACCTTC. Residues: CASRSNYGYTF.

This clonotype was detected a few times. The V call is TRBV12-3 or TRBV12-4, the J call TRBJ1-5; no clear D. The ends were cut back, 6 bases at V and 7 bases at J, with 22 bases in the middle. There are 16 residues in the CDR3. For the CDR3, the DNA is TGTGCCAGCAGCCCGGTGGTGGGAAAGGGCGGACAGCCCCAGCATTTT. It specifies CASSPVVGKGGQPQHF.

This clonotype was observed a handful of times. The DNA of the CDR3 is TGTGCCAGTACGCGGACAGGGGTTAGCAATCAGCCCCAGCATTTT. This gives the protein CASTRTGVSNQPQHF. J is TRBJ1-5 and V is TRBV19; 9 positions agree with TRBD1. Germline assignment: CDR1 LNHDA and CDR2 SQIVND (reference sequence). This CDR3 comprises 15 residues. Losses at the gene ends were 7 bases for V and 0 bases for J; bases not matched to a gene: 4. The whole variable domain, remainder taken from reference TRBV19 and TRBJ1-5, is DGGITQSPKYLFRKEGQNVTLSCEQNLNHDAMYWYRQDPGQGLRLIYYSQIVNDFQKGDIAEGYSVSREKKESFPLTVTSAQKNPTAFYLCASTRTGVSNQPQHFGDGTRLSIL.

The CDR3 here is CAIRIWGQGGQETQYF. CDR3 nucleotide sequence: TGTGCCATCAGGATCTGGGGGCAGGGAGGGCAAGAGACCCAGTACTTC. The chain links TRBV10-3 to TRBJ2-5, with D tentatively TRBD2 (7 bases). V was pared by 6 bases and J by 2 bases, with 19 bases between. The V gene's germline CDR1 is ENHRY and CDR2 SYGVKD. The CDR3 is 16 amino acids.

The chain has TRBV19 and TRBJ2-7; 11 bases align to TRBD1. Germline values: CDR1 LNHDA, CDR2 SQIVND (reference sequence). Trimming at V came to 1 base and at J to 5 bases, leaving 4 bases not matched to a gene. CDR3 size: 15 residues. CDR3 DNA: TGTGCCAGTAGTATAGGAGGACAGGGGGCCCACGAGCAGTACTTC. It yields the protein CASSIGGQGAHEQYF. The variable domain in full, with the rest retrieved from reference TRBV19 and TRBJ2-7, is DGGITQSPKYLFRKEGQNVTLSCEQNLNHDAMYWYRQDPGQGLRLIYYSQIVNDFQKGDIAEGYSVSREKKESFPLTVTSAQKNPTAFYLCASSIGGQGAHEQYFGPGTRLTVT.

The V call is TRBV6-2 or TRBV6-3, the J call TRBJ2-1; TRBD2 matches at 14 bases. CDR1 and CDR2 (germline): MNHEY, SVGEGT. CDR3 size: 17 residues. V lost 5 bases to trimming and J lost 7 bases; unmatched junction nucleotides: 10. For the CDR3, the DNA is TGTGCCAGCAGTACTCGACTAGCGGGAGGGCCGCGGAATGAGCAGTTCTTC. This sequence encodes CASSTRLAGGPRNEQFF.

This clonotype has only a few counts. The rearrangement links TRBV7-9 to TRBJ2-7, with D possibly matching TRBD1 (6 bases). Germline CDR1 and CDR2: SEHNR and FQNEAQ (reference sequence). CDR3 size: 14 residues. Trimming took 2 bases from V and 3 from J, leaving 11 bases between them. The CDR3 bases are TGTGCCAGCAGCTTATCCAAAGGGGGCTACGAGCAGTACTTC. This gives the protein CASSLSKGGYEQYF.

V usage is TRBV5-1 and J usage is TRBJ2-7; D is perhaps TRBD1 (6 bases). The CDR3 has 15 amino acids. Trimming took off 4 bases at V and 2 bases at J, with 16 bases between the two ends. Germline V gives CDR1 SGHRS, CDR2 YFSETQ. The CDR3 reads CASSPIETGTYEQYF. The CDR3 nucleotides read TGCGCCAGCAGCCCGATAGAGACAGGAACCTACGAGCAGTACTTC.

The V gene is TRBV2, the J gene TRBJ2-2; a weak D match, TRBD2 (5 bases). Trimming stripped 5 bases from V and 2 bases from J, with 12 bases between. From germline, CDR1 is SNHLY and CDR2 FYNNEI. The CDR3 consists of 15 residues. The CDR3 protein is CASSLRETNTGELFF. CDR3 in DNA: TGTGCCAGCAGTCTCCGGGAAACCAACACCGGGGAGCTGTTTTTT.

V usage is TRBV7-2 and J usage is TRBJ2-3; tentative D call: TRBD2 (6 bases). Germline assignment: CDR1 SGHTA and CDR2 FQGNSA. This CDR3 has 14 residues. V was trimmed by 3 bases and J by 2 bases, leaving 9 bases between them. In DNA, the CDR3 is TGTGCCAGCAGCTTTAGCGGATACACAGATACGCAGTATTTT. This sequence encodes CASSFSGYTDTQYF.

In this sample, this clonotype turned up once. The rearrangement links TRBV3-1 to TRBJ1-5, with 7 bases that match TRBD1. The germline V gene has CDR1 LGHDT and CDR2 YNNKEL (reference sequence). CDR3 length equals 15 residues. Trimming cost V 5 bases and J 8 bases; bases outside gene matches: 12. CDR3 in DNA: TGTGCCAGCAGCAAGGGACAGCCCGGAAAGGAGCCCCAGCATTTT. Its translation: CASSKGQPGKEPQHF.

This clonotype was detected only once. A much more abundant neighbour one base away suggests this may be a read error. The chain carries TRBV7-2 and TRBJ1-1; D unresolved. Germline CDR1 and CDR2: SGHTA and FQGNSA. Trimming took off 5 bases at V and 6 bases at J, with 16 bases between the two ends. The CDR3 runs to 14 residues. CDR3 coding DNA: TGTGCCAGCAGCGGTAGTTTTGGGGTTGCTGAAGCTTTCTTT. Its protein is CASSGSFGVAEAFF.

This clonotype was seen ten or more times. V and J are TRBV29-1 and TRBJ2-5; the match to TRBD1 covers 8 bases. The J segment lost 4 bases and the V segment lost 6 bases, leaving 4 bases of the junction unmatched. The CDR3 spans 12 residues. Per the germline V gene, CDR1 is SQVTM and CDR2 is ANQGSEA. The CDR3 is CSVRQGLETQYF. The DNA of the CDR3 is TGCAGCGTCAGACAGGGGCTAGAGACCCAGTACTTC.

The chain couples TRBV7-2 to TRBJ1-6; 8 bases align to TRBD1. CDR1 and CDR2 (germline): SGHTA, FQGNSA. The CDR3 totals 16 residues. V dropped 5 bases and J dropped 7; count of bases not matched to a gene: 10. The CDR3 here is CASSNQGQGRNSPLHF. The DNA for the CDR3 is TGTGCCAGCAGCAATCAAGGACAGGGTCGGAATTCACCCCTCCACTTT.

V is TRBV20-1 and J is TRBJ1-1; TRBD1 might be the D (5 bases). CDR1 and CDR2 from the germline V gene are DFQATT and SNEGSKA (reference sequence). The CDR3 sequence is 13 residues long. The V end was cut by 4 bases, the J end by 0 bases, with 9 bases between. Written as DNA, the CDR3 is TGCAGTGCTACGGGACTCATGAACACTGAAGCTTTCTTT. Amino acid sequence: CSATGLMNTEAFF.

The sample holds a few counts of this clonotype. The CDR3 region has the DNA TGCAGCGTTGAAGATTCGGTTGAAGCTTTCTTT. Its protein product is CSVEDSVEAFF. V gene TRBV29-1 combines with J gene TRBJ1-1; D uncertain. Germline V gene lookup returns CDR1 SQVTM and CDR2 ANQGSEA. This CDR3 is built from 11 residues. V was trimmed by 0 bases and J by 7 bases, leaving 6 bases between them.

J is TRBJ2-1 and V is TRBV7-8; 7 bases fit TRBD2. CDR1 is SGHVS and CDR2 is FQNEAQ in the germline V gene. There are 17 residues in the CDR3. The ends lost 1 base at V and 0 bases at J; junction bases unmatched: 6. The CDR3 here is CASSLVTSDISYNEQFF. CDR3 nucleotides: TGTGCCAGCAGCTTAGTTACTAGCGACATCTCCTACAATGAGCAGTTCTTC. The variable domain in full, with the rest retrieved from reference TRBV7-8 and TRBJ2-1, is GAGVSQSPRYKVAKRGQDVALRCDPISGHVSLFWYQQALGQGPEFLTYFQNEAQLDKSGLPSDRFFAERPEGSVSTLKIQRTQQEDSAVYLCASSLVTSDISYNEQFFGPGTRLTVL.